A single sample gave rise to the 11 T cell receptor beta chains below, sequenced in a study of T cells in localized non-small cell lung cancer. Libraries were prepared by immunoSEQ multiplex PCR; TCRdb keeps only in-frame clonotypes and omits some of them. This table holds 35,000 or so clones, approximately 88% found once. Material: peripheral blood, obtained before any cancer treatment. These receptors all stem from a woman aged 35-75 years with stage I lung adenocarcinoma.

The rearrangement uses TRBV2 and TRBJ1-2; D is undetermined. This CDR3 spans 12 amino acids. Trimming removed 0 bases from V and 8 bases from J, with 7 bases in between. The germline V gene has CDR1 SNHLY and CDR2 FYNNEI. The CDR3 DNA reads TGTGCCAGCAGTGAAGCGCTTGGAGGCTACACCTTC. Encoded protein: CASSEALGGYTF.

The CDR3 is CASSLRLAGAADTQYF. As DNA, the CDR3 is TGTGCCAGCAGCTTGCGACTAGCGGGAGCGGCAGATACGCAGTATTTT. The genes are TRBV9 and TRBJ2-3; TRBD2 agrees at 12 bases. Germline assignment: CDR1 SGDLS and CDR2 YYNGEE. After removal of 4 bases from V and 4 bases from J, the junction contained 7 bases not matched to a gene. This CDR3 spans 16 amino acids.

This clone was detected a few times. The chain is built from TRBV5-1 and TRBJ2-5; TRBD1 aligns across 7 bases. Germline trimming cut 4 bases from V and 7 bases from J; bases unmatched to any gene: 10. CDR1 and CDR2 from the germline V gene are SGHRS and YFSETQ. CDR3 length: 14 residues. CDR3 sequence (DNA): TGCGCCAGCAGCCCGGGACAGAACCTTGGGACCCAGTACTTC. Its translation: CASSPGQNLGTQYF.

The gene calls are TRBV6-5 and TRBJ1-1; the D gene is possibly TRBD1 (6 bases). Germline lookup yields CDR1 MNHEY and CDR2 SVGAGI. V lost 6 bases and J lost 1, with 12 bases in between. The CDR3 has 14 amino acids. The CDR3 here is CASRQGRENTEAFF. CDR3 DNA sequence: TGTGCCAGCAGACAGGGAAGAGAGAACACTGAAGCTTTCTTT.

The chain links TRBV11-3 to TRBJ2-5, with a possible D match to TRBD2 (5 bases). The germline gives CDR1 SGHNT, CDR2 YENEEA. Trimming removed 3 bases at V and 1 base at J, with 12 bases between. This CDR3 region has 15 residues. CDR3 residues: CASSFASGLQETQYF. CDR3 bases: TGTGCCAGCAGCTTCGCCAGCGGACTCCAAGAGACCCAGTACTTC.

CDR3 residues: CASSADISGANVLTF. In nucleotides, the CDR3 is TGTGCCAGCTCAGCTGACATCTCTGGGGCCAACGTCCTGACTTTC. The chain joins TRBV18 to TRBJ2-6; D is undetermined. Germline V gene lookup returns CDR1 KGHSH and CDR2 LQKENI. V was trimmed by 5 bases and J by 0 bases, leaving 8 bases between them. The CDR3 runs to 15 residues.

The CDR3 loop is CASSEQGGQNSPLHF. The CDR3 nucleotides read TGTGCCAGCAGTGAGCAAGGGGGGCAGAATTCACCCCTCCACTTT. The chain is built from TRBV25-1 and TRBJ1-6; tentatively, D is TRBD1 (6 bases). CDR3 size: 15 residues. CDR1 and CDR2 (germline): MGHDK, SYGVNS. The V gene lost 3 bases and the J gene lost 7 bases, with 13 bases spanning the gap.

The gene calls are TRBV5-4 and TRBJ2-7; D perhaps matches TRBD1 (7 bases). Trimming removed 3 bases from V and 1 base from J, with 17 bases in between. CDR3 length: 16 residues. Germline lookup yields CDR1 SGHNT and CDR2 YYREEE (reference sequence). The CDR3 sequence: CASSWGAGGGSYEQYF. For the CDR3, the DNA is TGTGCCAGCAGCTGGGGGGCAGGGGGTGGTTCCTACGAGCAGTACTTC.

The chain joins TRBV18 to TRBJ2-2, with D perhaps matching TRBD2 (5 bases). The CDR3 length is 15 residues. V lost 9 bases and J lost 2, with 16 bases in between. CDR1 is KGHSH, CDR2 LQKENI, per germline. CDR3 nucleotide sequence: TGTGCCAGTTGCGCGGGCAGGTCCAACACCGGGGAGCTGTTTTTT. Its protein is CASCAGRSNTGELFF. Looking up the rest from reference TRBV18 and TRBJ2-2 gives the full variable domain: NAGVMQNPRHLVRRRGQEARLRCSPMKGHSHVYWYRQLPEEGLKFMVYLQKENIIDESGMPKERFSAEFPKEGPSILRIQQVVRGDSAAYFCASCAGRSNTGELFFGEGSRLTVL.

The chain has TRBV11-1 and TRBJ2-2, with 8 bases aligning to TRBD1. Germline V gene lookup returns CDR1 SGHAT and CDR2 FQDESV (reference sequence). CDR3 size: 15 residues. V trimming: 6 bases; J trimming: 6 bases; junction bases outside the gene matches: 9. The CDR3 loop reads CASRPPGTGAGELFF. DNA of the CDR3: TGTGCCAGCAGGCCGCCCGGGACAGGAGCCGGGGAGCTGTTTTTT. The full variable domain, rest sourced from reference TRBV11-1 and TRBJ2-2, is EAEVAQSPRYKITEKSQAVAFWCDPISGHATLYWYRQILGQGPELLVQFQDESVVDDSQLPKDRFSAERLKGVDSTLKIQPAELGDSAMYLCASRPPGTGAGELFFGEGSRLTVL.

The chain has TRBV5-8 and TRBJ2-4; 8 bases map to TRBD2. V trimming: 0 bases; J trimming: 0 bases; junction bases outside the gene matches: 14. Germline CDR1 SGHTS, CDR2 YDEGEE. The CDR3 runs 20 residues. CDR3 nucleotide sequence: TGTGCCAGCAGCTTGGGGTGGTGGGTCGACCTAGCGGGAGCCAAAAACATTCAGTACTTC. Translated: CASSLGWWVDLAGAKNIQYF.